This T cell receptor beta chain was recorded in a study of blood T cell repertoires in COVID-19. Overall study context: Spain, Italy and the United States supplied samples that represented acute and convalescent COVID-19. In each case, the material was cDNA or gDNA derived from T cells, B-cell-depleted T cells, or PBMCs.

Study processing details: Using reference gene primer amplification, nucleated cell counts were estimated. Data came from immunoSEQ multiplex PCR; TCRdb stores just in-frame clones and leaves some out. V and J calls and clone size are those listed in that table; D and trimming were worked out from the DNA. The sample lists about 130,000 clones; approximately 81% were seen once. From germline, CDR1 is KGHSH and CDR2 LQKENI. This CDR3 region has 15 residues. Trimming left V 0 bases short and J 0 bases short, with 8 bases between. The chain employs TRBV18 and TRBJ1-1; D is undetermined. Sequenced sample: peripheral blood. This clonotype was sampled from a woman in her forties or fifties with acute or convalescent COVID-19. CDR3 in DNA: TGTGCCAGCTCACCACCGAGCCTCATGAACACTGAAGCTTTCTTT. This encodes CASSPPSLMNTEAFF.